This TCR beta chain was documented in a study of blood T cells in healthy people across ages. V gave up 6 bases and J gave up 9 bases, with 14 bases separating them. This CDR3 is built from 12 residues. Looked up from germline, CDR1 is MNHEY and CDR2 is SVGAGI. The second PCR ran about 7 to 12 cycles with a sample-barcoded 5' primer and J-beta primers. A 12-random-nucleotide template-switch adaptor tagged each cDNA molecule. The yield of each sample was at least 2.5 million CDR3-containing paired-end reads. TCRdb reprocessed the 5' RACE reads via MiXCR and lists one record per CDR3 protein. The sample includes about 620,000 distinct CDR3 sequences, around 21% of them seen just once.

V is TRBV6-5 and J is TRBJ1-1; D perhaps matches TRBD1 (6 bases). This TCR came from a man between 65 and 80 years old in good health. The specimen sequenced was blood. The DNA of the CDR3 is TGTGCCAGCAGAACAGGGTCCGGTAAAGCTTTCTTT. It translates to CASRTGSGKAFF.